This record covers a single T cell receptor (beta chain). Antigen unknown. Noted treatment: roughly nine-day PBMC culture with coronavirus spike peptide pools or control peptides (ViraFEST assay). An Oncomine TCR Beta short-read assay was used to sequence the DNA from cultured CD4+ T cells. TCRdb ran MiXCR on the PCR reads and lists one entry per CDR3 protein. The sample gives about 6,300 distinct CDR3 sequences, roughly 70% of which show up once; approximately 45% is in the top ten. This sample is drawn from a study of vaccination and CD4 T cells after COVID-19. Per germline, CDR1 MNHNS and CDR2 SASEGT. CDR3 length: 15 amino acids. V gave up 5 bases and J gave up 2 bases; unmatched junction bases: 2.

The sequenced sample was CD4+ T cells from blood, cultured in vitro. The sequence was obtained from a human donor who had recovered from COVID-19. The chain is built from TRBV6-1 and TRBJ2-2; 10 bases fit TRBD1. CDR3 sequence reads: CASSRQGANTGELFF. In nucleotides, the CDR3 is TGTGCCAGCAGTCGACAGGGGGCAAACACCGGGGAGCTGTTTTTT.